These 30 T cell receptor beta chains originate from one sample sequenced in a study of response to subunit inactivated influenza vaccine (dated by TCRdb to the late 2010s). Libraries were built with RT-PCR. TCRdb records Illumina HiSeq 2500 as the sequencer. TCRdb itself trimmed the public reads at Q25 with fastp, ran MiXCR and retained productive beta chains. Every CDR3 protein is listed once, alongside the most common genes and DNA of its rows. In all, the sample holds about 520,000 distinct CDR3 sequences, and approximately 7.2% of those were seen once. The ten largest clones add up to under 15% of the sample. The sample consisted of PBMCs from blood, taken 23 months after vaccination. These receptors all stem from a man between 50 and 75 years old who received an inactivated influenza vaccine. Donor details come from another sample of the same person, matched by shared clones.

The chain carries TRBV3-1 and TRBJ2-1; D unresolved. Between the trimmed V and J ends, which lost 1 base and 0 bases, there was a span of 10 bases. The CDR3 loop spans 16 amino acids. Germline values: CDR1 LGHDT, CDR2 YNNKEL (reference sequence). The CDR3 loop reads CASSQAAVSSYNEQFF. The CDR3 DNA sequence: TGTGCCAGCAGCCAAGCCGCCGTAAGCTCCTACAATGAGCAGTTCTTC.

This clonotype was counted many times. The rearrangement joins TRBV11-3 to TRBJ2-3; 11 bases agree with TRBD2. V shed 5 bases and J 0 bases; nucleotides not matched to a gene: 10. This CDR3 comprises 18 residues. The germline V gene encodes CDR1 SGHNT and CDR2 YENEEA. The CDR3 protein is CASSPQTRTSGSTDTQYF. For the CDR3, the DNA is TGTGCCAGCAGCCCGCAAACCCGGACTAGCGGGAGCACAGATACGCAGTATTTT.

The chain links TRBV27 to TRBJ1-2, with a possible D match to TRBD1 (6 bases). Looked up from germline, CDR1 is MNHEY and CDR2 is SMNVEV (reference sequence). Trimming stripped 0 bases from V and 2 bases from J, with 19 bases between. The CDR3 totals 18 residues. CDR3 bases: TGTGCCAGCAGTTTATCCCCCCGCCAGGGGAGAGGCAACTATGGCTACACCTTC. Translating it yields CASSLSPRQGRGNYGYTF.

The CDR3 protein is CASSHGGGNTEAFF. CDR3 DNA: TGTGCCAGCAGCCACGGAGGCGGGAACACTGAAGCTTTCTTT. The chain joins TRBV11-2 to TRBJ1-1; D remains ambiguous. Looked up from germline, CDR1 is SGHAT and CDR2 is FQNNGV. CDR3 length equals 14 residues. The V and J ends lost 5 bases and 1 base respectively, with 11 bases between them.

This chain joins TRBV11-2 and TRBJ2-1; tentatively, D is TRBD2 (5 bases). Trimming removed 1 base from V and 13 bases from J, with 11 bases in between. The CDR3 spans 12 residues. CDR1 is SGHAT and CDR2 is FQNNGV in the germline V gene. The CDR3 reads CASSLGVTRQFF. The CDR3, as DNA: TGTGCCAGCAGCTTAGGGGTCACTAGACAGTTCTTC.

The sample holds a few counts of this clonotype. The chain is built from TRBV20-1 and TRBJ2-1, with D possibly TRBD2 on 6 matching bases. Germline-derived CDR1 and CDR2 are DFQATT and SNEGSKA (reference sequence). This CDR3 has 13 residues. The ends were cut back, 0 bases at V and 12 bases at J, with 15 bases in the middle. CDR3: CSARDRRREVQFF. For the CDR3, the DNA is TGCAGTGCTAGAGATCGACGGCGGGAAGTGCAGTTCTTC.

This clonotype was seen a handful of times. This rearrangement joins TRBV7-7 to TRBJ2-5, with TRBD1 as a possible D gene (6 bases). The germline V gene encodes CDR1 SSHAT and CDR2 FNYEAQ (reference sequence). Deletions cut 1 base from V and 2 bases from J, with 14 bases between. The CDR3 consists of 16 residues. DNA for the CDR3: TGTGCCAGCAGCTTAGGTCCAGGGGCCCTACAAGAGACCCAGTACTTC. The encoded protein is CASSLGPGALQETQYF.

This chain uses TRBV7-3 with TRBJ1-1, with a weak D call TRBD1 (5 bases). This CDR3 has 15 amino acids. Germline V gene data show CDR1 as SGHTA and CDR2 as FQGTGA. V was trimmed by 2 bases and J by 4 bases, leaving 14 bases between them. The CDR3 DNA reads TGTGCCAGCAGCTTATTGGACATGAGTCGCACTGAAGCTTTCTTT. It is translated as CASSLLDMSRTEAFF.

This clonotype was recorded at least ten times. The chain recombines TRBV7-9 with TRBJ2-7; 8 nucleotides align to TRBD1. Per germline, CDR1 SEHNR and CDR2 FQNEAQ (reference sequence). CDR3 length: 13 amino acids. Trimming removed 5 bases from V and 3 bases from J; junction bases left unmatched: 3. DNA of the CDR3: TGTGCCAGCAGCAGACAGGGGCTCTACGAGCAGTACTTC. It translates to CASSRQGLYEQYF.

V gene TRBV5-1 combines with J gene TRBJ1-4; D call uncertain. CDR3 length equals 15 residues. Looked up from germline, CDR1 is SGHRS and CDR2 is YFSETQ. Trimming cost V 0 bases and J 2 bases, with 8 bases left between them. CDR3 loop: CASSLDGPTNEKLFF. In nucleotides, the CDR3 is TGCGCCAGCAGCTTGGATGGGCCGACTAATGAAAAACTGTTTTTT.

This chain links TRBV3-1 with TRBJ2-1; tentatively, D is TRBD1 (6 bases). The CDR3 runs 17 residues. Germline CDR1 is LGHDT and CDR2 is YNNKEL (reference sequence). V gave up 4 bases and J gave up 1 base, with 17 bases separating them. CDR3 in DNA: TGTGCCAGCAGCCCCCTGGGGGCGCGGGCTTCCTACAATGAGCAGTTCTTC. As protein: CASSPLGARASYNEQFF.

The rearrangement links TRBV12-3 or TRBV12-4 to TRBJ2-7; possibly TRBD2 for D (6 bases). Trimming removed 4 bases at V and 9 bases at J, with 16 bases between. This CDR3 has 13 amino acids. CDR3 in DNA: TGTGCCAGCAGTTCCGATAGCGGCGGAGGGCAGTACTTC. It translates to CASSSDSGGGQYF.

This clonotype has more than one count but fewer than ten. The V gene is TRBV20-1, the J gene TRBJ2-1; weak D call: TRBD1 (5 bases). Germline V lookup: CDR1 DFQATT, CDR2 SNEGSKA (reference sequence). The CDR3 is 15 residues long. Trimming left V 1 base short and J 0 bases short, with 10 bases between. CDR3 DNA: TGCAGTGCTAGAGCGACAGCAAGCTCCTACAATGAGCAGTTCTTC. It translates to CSARATASSYNEQFF.

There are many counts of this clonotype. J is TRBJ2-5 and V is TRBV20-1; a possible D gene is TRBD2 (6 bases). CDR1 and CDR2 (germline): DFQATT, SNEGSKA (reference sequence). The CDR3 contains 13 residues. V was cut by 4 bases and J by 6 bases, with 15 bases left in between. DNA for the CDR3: TGCAGTGCTACCGTACTAGCTACAAAGACCCAGTACTTC. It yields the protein CSATVLATKTQYF.

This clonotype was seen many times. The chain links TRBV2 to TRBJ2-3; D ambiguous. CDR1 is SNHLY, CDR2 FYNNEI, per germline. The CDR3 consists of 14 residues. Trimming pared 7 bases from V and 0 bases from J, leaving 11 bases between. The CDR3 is CASMKRLSTDTQYF. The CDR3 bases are TGTGCCAGCATGAAGCGCCTTAGCACAGATACGCAGTATTTT.

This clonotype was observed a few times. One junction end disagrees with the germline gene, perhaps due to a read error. CDR3 coding DNA: TGTGCCAGCAGTTACTCCGGACAGGGGGGATTTCAGCTCCAGCATTTT. Translating it yields CASSYSGQGGFQLQHF. This chain joins TRBV6-2 or TRBV6-3 and TRBJ1-5, with 10 positions matching TRBD1. CDR3 length equals 16 residues. Looked up from germline, CDR1 is MNHEY and CDR2 is SVGEGT.

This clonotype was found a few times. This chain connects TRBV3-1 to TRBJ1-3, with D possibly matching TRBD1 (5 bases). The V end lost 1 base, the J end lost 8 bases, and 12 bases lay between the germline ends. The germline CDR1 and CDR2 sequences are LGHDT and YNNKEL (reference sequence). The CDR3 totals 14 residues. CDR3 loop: CASSQVGLRDTIYF. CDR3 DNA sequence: TGTGCCAGCAGCCAAGTGGGACTGAGGGACACCATATATTTT.

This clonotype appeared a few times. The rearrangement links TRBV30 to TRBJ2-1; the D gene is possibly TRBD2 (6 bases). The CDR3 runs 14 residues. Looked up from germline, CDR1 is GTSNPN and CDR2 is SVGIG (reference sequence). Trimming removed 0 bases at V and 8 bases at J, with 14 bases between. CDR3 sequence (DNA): TGTGCCTGGAGTGTAGGTGGGGGGTTGGATGAGCAGTTCTTC. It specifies CAWSVGGGLDEQFF.

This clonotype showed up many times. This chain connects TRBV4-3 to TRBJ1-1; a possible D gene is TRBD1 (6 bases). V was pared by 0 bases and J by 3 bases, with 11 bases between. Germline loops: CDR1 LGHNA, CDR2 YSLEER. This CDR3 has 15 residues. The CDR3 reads CASSQDTGADTEAFF. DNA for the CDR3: TGCGCCAGCAGCCAAGATACGGGGGCGGACACTGAAGCTTTCTTT.

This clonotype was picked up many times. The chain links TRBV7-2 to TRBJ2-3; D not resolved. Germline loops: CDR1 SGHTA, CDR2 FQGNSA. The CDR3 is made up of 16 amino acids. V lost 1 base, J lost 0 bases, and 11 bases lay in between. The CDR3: CASSLGSHRSTDTQYF. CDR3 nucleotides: TGTGCCAGCAGCTTAGGAAGTCACCGTAGCACAGATACGCAGTATTTT.

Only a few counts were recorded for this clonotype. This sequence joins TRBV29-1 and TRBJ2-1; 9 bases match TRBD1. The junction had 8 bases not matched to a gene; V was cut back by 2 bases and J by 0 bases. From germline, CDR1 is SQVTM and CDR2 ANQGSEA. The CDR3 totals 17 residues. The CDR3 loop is CSVEWVDRGSSYNEQFF. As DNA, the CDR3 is TGCAGCGTTGAATGGGTGGACAGGGGTAGCTCCTACAATGAGCAGTTCTTC.

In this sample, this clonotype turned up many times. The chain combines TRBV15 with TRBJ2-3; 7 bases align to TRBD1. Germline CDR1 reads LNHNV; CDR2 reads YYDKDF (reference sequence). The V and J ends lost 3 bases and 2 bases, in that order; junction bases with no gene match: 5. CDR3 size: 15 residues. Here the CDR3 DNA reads TGTGCCACCAGCAGCCGGGGACAGTCCACAGATACGCAGTATTTT. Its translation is CATSSRGQSTDTQYF.

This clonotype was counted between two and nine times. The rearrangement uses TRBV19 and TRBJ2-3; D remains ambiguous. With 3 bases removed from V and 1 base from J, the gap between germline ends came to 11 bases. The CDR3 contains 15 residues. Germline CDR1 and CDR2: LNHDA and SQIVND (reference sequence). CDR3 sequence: CASSMKGVGTDTQYF. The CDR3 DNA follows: TGTGCCAGTAGTATGAAAGGTGTGGGCACAGATACGCAGTATTTT. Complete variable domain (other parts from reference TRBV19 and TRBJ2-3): DGGITQSPKYLFRKEGQNVTLSCEQNLNHDAMYWYRQDPGQGLRLIYYSQIVNDFQKGDIAEGYSVSREKKESFPLTVTSAQKNPTAFYLCASSMKGVGTDTQYFGPGTRLTVL.

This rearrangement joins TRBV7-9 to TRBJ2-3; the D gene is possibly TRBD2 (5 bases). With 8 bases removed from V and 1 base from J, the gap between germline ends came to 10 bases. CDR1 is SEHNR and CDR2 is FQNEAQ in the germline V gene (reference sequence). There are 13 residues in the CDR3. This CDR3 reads CASLPAGTDTQYF. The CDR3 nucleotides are TGTGCCAGCCTCCCAGCGGGCACAGATACGCAGTATTTT.

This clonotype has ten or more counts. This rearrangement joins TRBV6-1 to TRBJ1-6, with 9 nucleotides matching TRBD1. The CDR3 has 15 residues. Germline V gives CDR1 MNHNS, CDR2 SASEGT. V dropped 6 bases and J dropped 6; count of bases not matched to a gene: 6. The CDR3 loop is CASRAGGQGNSPLHF. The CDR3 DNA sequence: TGTGCCAGCAGGGCCGGGGGACAGGGTAATTCACCCCTCCACTTT.

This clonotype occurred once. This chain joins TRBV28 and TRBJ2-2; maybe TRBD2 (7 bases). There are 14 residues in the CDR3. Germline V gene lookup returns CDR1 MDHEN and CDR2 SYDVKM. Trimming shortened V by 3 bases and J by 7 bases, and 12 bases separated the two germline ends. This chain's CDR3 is CASSFRGAGGELFF. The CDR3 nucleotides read TGTGCCAGCAGTTTCCGGGGGGCTGGCGGGGAGCTGTTTTTT. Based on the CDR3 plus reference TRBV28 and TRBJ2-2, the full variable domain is DVKVTQSSRYLVKRTGEKVFLECVQDMDHENMFWYRQDPGLGLRLIYFSYDVKMKEKGDIPEGYSVSREKKERFSLILESASTNQTSMYLCASSFRGAGGELFFGEGSRLTVL.

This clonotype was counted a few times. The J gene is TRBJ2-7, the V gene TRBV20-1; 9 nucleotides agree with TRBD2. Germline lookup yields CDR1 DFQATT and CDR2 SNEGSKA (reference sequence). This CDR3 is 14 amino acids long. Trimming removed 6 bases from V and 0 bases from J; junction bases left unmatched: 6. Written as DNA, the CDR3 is TGCAGTGCGGCTAGCGGGGTCTTCTCCTACGAGCAGTACTTC. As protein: CSAASGVFSYEQYF.

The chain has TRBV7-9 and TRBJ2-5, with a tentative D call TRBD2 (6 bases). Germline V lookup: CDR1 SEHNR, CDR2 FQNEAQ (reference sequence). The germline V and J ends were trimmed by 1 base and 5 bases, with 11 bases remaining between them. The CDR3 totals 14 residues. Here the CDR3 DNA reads TGTGCCAGCAGCTTAGTGGGGACTCCGGAGACCCAGTACTTC. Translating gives CASSLVGTPETQYF. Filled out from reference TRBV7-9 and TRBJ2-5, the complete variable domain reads DTGVSQNPRHKITKRGQNVTFRCDPISEHNRLYWYRQTLGQGPEFLTYFQNEAQLEKSRLLSDRFSAERPKGSFSTLEIQRTEQGDSAMYLCASSLVGTPETQYFGPGTRLLVL.

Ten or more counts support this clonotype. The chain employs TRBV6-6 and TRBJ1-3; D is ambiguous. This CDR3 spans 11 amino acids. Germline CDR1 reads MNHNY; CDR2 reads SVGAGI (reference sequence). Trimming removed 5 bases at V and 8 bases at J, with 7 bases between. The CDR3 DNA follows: TGTGCCAGCAGTATCGTAGACACCATATATTTT. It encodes CASSIVDTIYF.

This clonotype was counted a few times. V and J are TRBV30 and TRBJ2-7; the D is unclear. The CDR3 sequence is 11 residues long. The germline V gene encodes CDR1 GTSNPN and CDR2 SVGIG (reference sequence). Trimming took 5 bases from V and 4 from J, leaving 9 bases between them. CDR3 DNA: TGTGCCTGGCAAATAGGGTACGAGCAGTACTTC. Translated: CAWQIGYEQYF.